This T cell receptor beta chain derives from a study of T-cell reconstitution after alpha-beta-depleted transplantation in children. Overall study findings and caveats: Some patients showed high day-60 TCRbeta diversity, which derived from surviving recipient T cells and thymic progenitors. A year post-transplant, T-cell counts and diversity derived mostly from newly produced T cells. About two months after transplant, alpha-beta T cells reportedly came from several hundred expanded graft clones.

Using unique molecular identifiers, the investigators prepared the TCRbeta library. One entry per CDR3 protein results from TCRdb running MiXCR on the PCR reads. The repertoire holds 3,000 to 4,500 distinct CDR3 sequences, with about 22% as singletons. Germline values: CDR1 SGHTA, CDR2 FQGTGA. The CDR3 sequence is 15 residues long. V shed 1 base, J shed 6 bases, and the junction held 6 bases outside the gene matches. This clonotype has just one count. Antigen: not known. The TCR was taken from a boy under two years old who had a stem cell transplant for acute myeloid leukemia, so the T cells may come from the graft donor. The sequences come from PBMCs, mostly from graft donor cells, collected 60 days after TCRalphabeta/CD19-depleted stem cell transplant. The chain couples TRBV7-3 to TRBJ2-3; TRBD2 matches at 8 bases. CDR3 residues: CASSLSPVAGDTQYF. The CDR3, as DNA: TGTGCCAGCAGCTTAAGTCCGGTAGCGGGGGATACGCAGTATTTT.